The 12 T cell receptor beta chains given below trace back to one sample, sequenced in a study of cytomegalovirus exposure and HLA in healthy donors (dated by TCRdb to the late 2010s). The library was generated by the immunoSEQ multiplex PCR assay. This is the immuneACCESS table as TCRdb keeps it, with only in-frame sequences that have V and J called. A part of the clones is gone; compared with another copy, unresolved V genes explain less than half, and the rest is unexplained. Recorded for this sample are approximately 82,000 clones; 85% to 95% of them occurred a single time. The ten largest clones add up to 0.6% to 0.7% of the sample. Sample: PBMCs. Receptors originate from a young woman in good health and CMV-seronegative.

This clone has a single count. In DNA, the CDR3 is TGTGCCAGTAGTCTCGCATCTGGGGCGGGAGGCTACGAGCAGTACTTC. Its translation is CASSLASGAGGYEQYF. The chain carries TRBV19 and TRBJ2-7; 8 nucleotides agree with TRBD2. Germline V CDR1 and CDR2: LNHDA, SQIVND (reference sequence). CDR3 length: 16 residues. V was clipped by 5 bases and J by 3 bases; unmatched bases: 12.

The chain combines TRBV6-5 with TRBJ1-1, with a weak D call TRBD1 (5 bases). Germline loops: CDR1 MNHEY, CDR2 SVGAGI. The germline V and J ends were trimmed by 0 bases and 4 bases, with 15 bases remaining between them. This CDR3 region has 16 residues. Written as DNA, the CDR3 is TGTGCCAGCAGTTACTCGGGAGGGGCGCGGGGCACTGAAGCTTTCTTT. Translation gives CASSYSGGARGTEAFF.

The chain joins TRBV13 to TRBJ2-5; 10 bases are shared with TRBD2. V trimming: 4 bases; J trimming: 5 bases; junction bases outside the gene matches: 22. Germline V gene sequence: CDR1 PRHDT, CDR2 FYEKMQ (reference sequence). CDR3 length equals 20 residues. The CDR3 nucleotides read TGTGCCAGCAGCTCCCCGGTGGAGCGGGAGGGTCGGAAGTTTGTGGAGACCCAGTACTTC. This encodes CASSSPVEREGRKFVETQYF. Full variable domain (remainder filled in from reference TRBV13 and TRBJ2-5): AAGVIQSPRHLIKEKRETATLKCYPIPRHDTVYWYQQGPGQDPQFLISFYEKMQSDKGSIPDRFSAQQFSDYHSELNMSSLELGDSALYFCASSSPVEREGRKFVETQYFGPGTRLLVL.

The chain carries TRBV9 and TRBJ1-1; 8 positions match TRBD1. Germline CDR1 and CDR2: SGDLS and YYNGEE. J gave up 7 bases and V 0 bases, and 8 bases lay outside the gene matches. The CDR3 consists of 15 residues. CDR3 amino acids: CASSVGQGRSGEAFF. The CDR3, as DNA: TGTGCCAGCAGCGTAGGACAGGGGAGGTCAGGTGAAGCTTTCTTT.

This chain connects TRBV10-3 to TRBJ1-4; TRBD1 agrees at 7 bases. Germline V lookup: CDR1 ENHRY, CDR2 SYGVKD. The CDR3 is made up of 12 amino acids. V lost 10 bases, J lost 6 bases, and 5 bases stayed unmatched. Here the CDR3 DNA reads TGTGCCACCCGACAGGGTGATGAAAAACTGTTTTTT. The encoded protein is CATRQGDEKLFF.

J is TRBJ2-2 and V is TRBV6-4; 10 nucleotides align to TRBD2. Germline V CDR1 and CDR2: MRHNA, SNTAGT. J gave up 6 bases and V 4 bases, and 11 bases lay outside the gene matches. There are 17 residues in the CDR3. In nucleotides, the CDR3 is TGTGCCAGCAGTGGCCACTTGGAGCGGGAGGGACCCGGGGAGCTGTTTTTT. This gives the protein CASSGHLEREGPGELFF.

V gene TRBV5-1 combines with J gene TRBJ2-5, with TRBD2 identical over 7 bases. V lost 4 bases and J lost 1; bases outside the gene matches: 4. The CDR3 loop spans 14 amino acids. Germline lookup yields CDR1 SGHRS and CDR2 YFSETQ. The CDR3 loop reads CASSLGTIQETQYF. The CDR3, as DNA: TGCGCCAGCAGCCTCGGGACTATCCAAGAGACCCAGTACTTC.

The chain carries TRBV7-2 and TRBJ2-7; 11 bases align to TRBD2. The CDR3 length is 14 residues. Germline CDR1 SGHTA, CDR2 FQGNSA. V lost 4 bases, J lost 4 bases, and 3 bases stayed unmatched. In nucleotides, the CDR3 is TGTGCCAGCAGCTCGGGGACTAGCGGTTACGAGCAGTACTTC. Translation gives CASSSGTSGYEQYF.

V usage is TRBV10-1 and J usage is TRBJ2-7; 7 nucleotides agree with TRBD1. Germline V gene sequence: CDR1 WNHNN, CDR2 SYGVQD (reference sequence). This CDR3 has 13 amino acids. Trimming removed 0 bases from V and 10 bases from J; junction bases left unmatched: 6. The CDR3 DNA sequence: TGCGCCAGCAGTGAGTCGACCTGGACAGGACAGTACTTC. It encodes CASSESTWTGQYF.

The rearrangement joins TRBV4-1 to TRBJ2-1, with TRBD2 matching 11 bases. V trimming: 1 base; J trimming: 8 bases; junction bases outside the gene matches: 4. The CDR3 runs 15 residues. Looked up from germline, CDR1 is MGHRA and CDR2 is YSYEKL. CDR3 sequence: CASSQGLAGFDEQFF. In DNA, the CDR3 is TGCGCCAGCAGCCAAGGACTAGCGGGATTCGATGAGCAGTTCTTC.

The chain recombines TRBV27 with TRBJ2-7, with 13 bases fitting TRBD2. The CDR3 runs to 15 residues. Germline V gene data show CDR1 as MNHEY and CDR2 as SMNVEV (reference sequence). Trimming removed 5 bases from V and 7 bases from J; junction bases left unmatched: 8. This CDR3 is CASSKLAGGPGEQYF. The CDR3 nucleotides read TGTGCCAGCAGTAAACTAGCGGGAGGGCCGGGTGAGCAGTACTTC.

As to this clone: This sample includes further DNA sequences coding for the same CDR3. The V call is TRBV19, the J call TRBJ2-1, with TRBD2 identical over 9 bases. The CDR3 has 15 amino acids. V was clipped by 3 bases and J by 6 bases; unmatched bases: 6. Germline assignment: CDR1 LNHDA and CDR2 SQIVND (reference sequence). CDR3 in amino acids: CASSILGLASNEQFF. The CDR3 DNA is TGTGCCAGTAGTATTTTGGGACTAGCCTCCAATGAGCAGTTCTTC. Variable domain in full (rest from reference TRBV19 and TRBJ2-1): DGGITQSPKYLFRKEGQNVTLSCEQNLNHDAMYWYRQDPGQGLRLIYYSQIVNDFQKGDIAEGYSVSREKKESFPLTVTSAQKNPTAFYLCASSILGLASNEQFFGPGTRLTVL.